The clone carrying this T cell receptor (beta chain) was picked up one time. What it binds is unknown. Germline CDR1 reads KGHSH; CDR2 reads LQKENI. The CDR3 is 15 amino acids. The J segment lost 9 bases and the V segment lost 3 bases, leaving 11 bases of the junction unmatched. The study ran its PCR with 60 Vbeta and 13 Jbeta primers. Clones were read by immunoSEQ multiplex PCR, and TCRdb kept only the in-frame ones, dropping some. This table holds 150,000 or so clones, 73% found once. This sample was included in a study of cytomegalovirus exposure and HLA in healthy donors. For the study at large: Unique TCRs numbering around 80 million, obtained from HLA-typed donors, made up an early data release.

General study findings and limits: A few V segments could not be told apart, such as TRBV6-2 and TRBV6-3, and were left out. The study put 150 to 200 TCR beta chains on its list as cytomegalovirus-associated.

Sequenced input: PBMCs. The TCR sequence derives from a woman in her late teens or twenties in good health and CMV-seronegative. The chain links TRBV18 to TRBJ2-1, with 7 nucleotides matching TRBD2. The CDR3 sequence is CASSPSSGKWVEQFF. CDR3 nucleotide sequence: TGTGCCAGCTCACCCTCGAGCGGGAAATGGGTTGAGCAGTTCTTC.